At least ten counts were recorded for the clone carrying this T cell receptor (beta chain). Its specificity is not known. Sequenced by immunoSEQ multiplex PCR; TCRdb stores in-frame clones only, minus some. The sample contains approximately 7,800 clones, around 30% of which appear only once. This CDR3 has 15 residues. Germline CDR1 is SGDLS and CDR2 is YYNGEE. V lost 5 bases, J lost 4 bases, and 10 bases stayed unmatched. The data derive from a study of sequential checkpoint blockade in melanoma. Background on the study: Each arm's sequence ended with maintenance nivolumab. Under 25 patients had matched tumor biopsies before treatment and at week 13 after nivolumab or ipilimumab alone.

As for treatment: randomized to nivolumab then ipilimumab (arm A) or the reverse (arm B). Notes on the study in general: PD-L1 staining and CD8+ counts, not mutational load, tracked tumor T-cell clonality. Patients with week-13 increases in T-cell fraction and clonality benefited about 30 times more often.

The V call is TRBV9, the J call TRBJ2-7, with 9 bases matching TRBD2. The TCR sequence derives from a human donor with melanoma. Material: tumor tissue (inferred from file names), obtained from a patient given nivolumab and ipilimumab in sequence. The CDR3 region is CASSVGLAGSYEQYF. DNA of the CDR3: TGTGCCAGCAGTGTTGGGCTAGCGGGATCTTACGAGCAGTACTTC. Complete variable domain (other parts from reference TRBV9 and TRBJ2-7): DSGVTQTPKHLITATGQRVTLRCSPRSGDLSVYWYQQSLDQGLQFLIQYYNGEERAKGNILERFSAQQFPDLHSELNLSSLELGDSALYFCASSVGLAGSYEQYFGPGTRLTVT.